These 19 T cell receptor beta chains were sequenced from one sample in a study of T cell repertoires in cytomegalovirus infection. For these receptors, no antigen is known. TCRdb passed the reads through MiXCR, listing each CDR3 protein once. Altogether approximately 1,000,000 distinct CDR3 sequences are present, around 32% being singletons, with the ten largest covering roughly 13%. This specimen consisted of cultured CD8+ T cells from PBMCs, obtained from culture after CMV antigen stimulation. These receptor sequences come from a human donor in good health (CMV status not recorded). Some clones in this sample may be carry-over from other donors' samples.

The CDR3 reads CASSELWSAGELFF. The DNA of the CDR3 is TGTGCCAGCAGTGAATTATGGAGCGCCGGGGAGCTGTTTTTT. The chain links TRBV25-1 to TRBJ2-2; D remains unclear. The germline gives CDR1 MGHDK, CDR2 SYGVNS. The CDR3 has 14 amino acids. V was clipped by 1 base and J by 6 bases, with 9 bases between them.

The CDR3 loop reads CSLIVSTDEGGYTF. CDR3 DNA: TGCAGCCTAATAGTCTCGACAGATGAAGGGGGCTACACCTTC. This rearrangement joins TRBV29-1 to TRBJ1-2, with a tentative D call TRBD1 (5 bases). V lost 8 bases and J lost 8, with 24 bases in between. CDR1 is SQVTM and CDR2 is ANQGSEA in the germline V gene. The CDR3 covers 14 residues.

This chain uses TRBV7-9 with TRBJ2-5; no firm D call. CDR3 length: 14 residues. Germline loops: CDR1 SEHNR, CDR2 FQNEAQ (reference sequence). The V and J ends lost 3 bases and 4 bases respectively, with 12 bases between them. The CDR3 sequence is CASSLARAPETQYF. In nucleotides, the CDR3 is TGTGCCAGCAGCTTGGCCCGGGCCCCAGAGACCCAGTACTTC.

The J gene is TRBJ1-4, the V gene TRBV2; 8 nucleotides match TRBD1. Germline V gives CDR1 SNHLY, CDR2 FYNNEI. Trimming at V came to 6 bases and at J to 8 bases, leaving 8 bases not matched to a gene. The CDR3 sequence is 14 residues long. Written as DNA, the CDR3 is TGTGCCAGCAGCGAGCCGGACAGGGACGAAAAACTGTTTTTT. Translated: CASSEPDRDEKLFF.

V usage is TRBV28 and J usage is TRBJ1-2; the match to TRBD1 covers 9 bases. Germline V gives CDR1 MDHEN, CDR2 SYDVKM. The CDR3 has 19 residues. J lost 0 bases, V lost 7 bases, and 18 bases had no gene match. CDR3 in amino acids: CASIGGGPMGTGPNYGYTF. CDR3 nucleotide sequence: TGTGCCAGCATTGGAGGGGGTCCAATGGGGACAGGGCCTAACTATGGCTACACCTTC.

This clonotype was detected a few times. For the CDR3, the DNA is TGTGCCAGCAGCCCGGAACGACAGGGAATGGCTGAGCAGTTCTTC. It is translated as CASSPERQGMAEQFF. This chain joins TRBV5-6 and TRBJ2-1; TRBD1 agrees at 7 bases. Per germline, CDR1 SGHDT and CDR2 YYEEEE. J gave up 9 bases and V 4 bases, and 13 bases lay outside the gene matches. The CDR3 covers 15 residues.

This clonotype has only a few counts. V and J are TRBV4-3 and TRBJ1-1, with D uncertain. CDR3 length: 15 residues. V was cut by 0 bases and J by 3 bases, with 11 bases left in between. Germline V CDR1 and CDR2: LGHNA, YSLEER. The CDR3 DNA is TGCGCCAGCAGCCAAGAAAGAGGGTTTTACACTGAAGCTTTCTTT. This sequence encodes CASSQERGFYTEAFF.

The V gene is TRBV15, the J gene TRBJ2-5; D gene uncertain. The germline gives CDR1 LNHNV, CDR2 YYDKDF (reference sequence). This CDR3 is 15 amino acids long. V gave up 1 base and J gave up 0 bases, with 9 bases separating them. The CDR3 bases are TGTGCCACCAGCAGAGTAAGGACGTACCAAGAGACCCAGTACTTC. This sequence encodes CATSRVRTYQETQYF.

At least ten counts were recorded for this clonotype. The J gene is TRBJ2-7, the V gene TRBV7-2; no firm D call. The ends were cut back, 1 base at V and 3 bases at J, with 10 bases in the middle. The CDR3 length is 14 residues. Per germline, CDR1 SGHTA and CDR2 FQGNSA. In DNA form, the CDR3 reads TGTGCCAGCAGCTTAGGTGAAGCAAGCTACGAGCAGTACTTC. Protein: CASSLGEASYEQYF.

This chain uses TRBV2 with TRBJ2-7; the D gene is possibly TRBD2 (5 bases). The CDR3 is made up of 15 amino acids. V shed 3 bases and J shed 0 bases, with 12 bases lying between them. CDR1 is SNHLY and CDR2 is FYNNEI in the germline V gene. This chain's CDR3 is CASSENPGDSYEQYV. The CDR3 DNA is TGTGCCAGCAGTGAGAACCCCGGGGACTCCTACGAGCAGTACGTC.

There are a few counts of this clonotype. The V call is TRBV11-2, the J call TRBJ1-6, with D unresolved. CDR1 SGHAT and CDR2 FQNNGV come from the germline V gene. V was pared by 7 bases and J by 9 bases, with 19 bases between. This CDR3 is 15 amino acids long. The DNA of the CDR3 is TGTGCCAGCATCAAGCAAACCCCCGGCGGTTCACCCCTCCACTTT. Protein: CASIKQTPGGSPLHF.

This clonotype was seen many times. The chain employs TRBV7-9 and TRBJ2-1, with 8 positions matching TRBD2. Trimming took 5 bases from V and 5 from J; bases not matched to a gene: 8. This CDR3 has 15 amino acids. Germline V gives CDR1 SEHNR, CDR2 FQNEAQ (reference sequence). CDR3 coding DNA: TGTGCCAGCAGCCCCCTGGCGGGGGGCAACAATGAGCAGTTCTTC. Translation gives CASSPLAGGNNEQFF. The variable domain in full, completed from reference TRBV7-9 and TRBJ2-1, reads DTGVSQNPRHKITKRGQNVTFRCDPISEHNRLYWYRQTLGQGPEFLTYFQNEAQLEKSRLLSDRFSAERPKGSFSTLEIQRTEQGDSAMYLCASSPLAGGNNEQFFGPGTRLTVL.

A few counts support this clonotype. The chain couples TRBV28 to TRBJ2-7; a weak D match, TRBD1 (6 bases). The V end was cut by 10 bases, the J end by 0 bases, with 19 bases between. Germline V lookup: CDR1 MDHEN, CDR2 SYDVKM. CDR3 length equals 15 residues. DNA of the CDR3: TGTGCCACCTCGACCCGGGACACGAGCTCCTACGAGCAGTACGTC. Its protein is CATSTRDTSSYEQYV.

This clonotype was recorded a few times. This chain joins TRBV5-4 and TRBJ2-3; 9 bases map to TRBD2. The germline CDR1 and CDR2 sequences are SGHNT and YYREEE (reference sequence). CDR3 length equals 16 residues. Losses at the gene ends were 1 base for V and 2 bases for J; bases not matched to a gene: 5. The CDR3 DNA follows: TGTGCCAGCAGCTTGAAGGTAGCGGGGGTCACAGATACGCAGTATTTT. It encodes CASSLKVAGVTDTQYF.

J is TRBJ2-2 and V is TRBV4-2, with D tentatively TRBD2 (5 bases). Trimming removed 1 base from V and 4 bases from J, with 10 bases in between. This CDR3 is 15 amino acids long. Per germline, CDR1 LGHNA and CDR2 YNFKEQ. The CDR3 loop reads CASSQASGITGELFF. The CDR3 region has the DNA TGTGCCAGCAGCCAAGCCAGCGGTATCACCGGGGAGCTGTTTTTT.

This chain's CDR3 is CATSRDLGVYGYTF. CDR3 nucleotide sequence: TGTGCCACCAGCAGAGATTTGGGGGTCTATGGCTACACCTTC. This rearrangement joins TRBV15 to TRBJ1-2; the D gene is possibly TRBD1 (5 bases). V lost 0 bases and J lost 4, with 9 bases in between. Germline V gene sequence: CDR1 LNHNV, CDR2 YYDKDF (reference sequence). There are 14 residues in the CDR3.

This chain links TRBV5-1 with TRBJ1-1, with D unresolved. The germline gives CDR1 SGHRS, CDR2 YFSETQ. The CDR3 runs 13 residues. V was shortened by 0 bases and J by 7 bases, with 10 bases between the two germline ends. CDR3 in amino acids: CASSLVGNGEAFF. CDR3 nucleotides: TGCGCCAGCAGCTTGGTGGGGAACGGTGAAGCTTTCTTT. Full variable domain (rest looked up from reference TRBV5-1 and TRBJ1-1): KAGVTQTPRYLIKTRGQQVTLSCSPISGHRSVSWYQQTPGQGLQFLFEYFSETQRNKGNFPGRFSGRQFSNSRSEMNVSTLELGDSALYLCASSLVGNGEAFFGQGTRLTVV.

This clonotype was detected only a few times. V gene TRBV24-1 combines with J gene TRBJ2-3; the match to TRBD1 covers 7 bases. This CDR3 is built from 16 residues. Germline V gives CDR1 KGHDR, CDR2 SFDVKD. The trim removed 3 bases at V and 2 bases at J, leaving 7 bases unmatched. CDR3 DNA: TGTGCCACCAGTGATCCTAGGGGGCTGGCCACAGATACGCAGTATTTT. It yields the protein CATSDPRGLATDTQYF.

J is TRBJ1-1 and V is TRBV6-6; TRBD1 might be the D (5 bases). The CDR3 contains 17 residues. Trimming took off 2 bases at V and 2 bases at J, with 18 bases between the two ends. Germline lookup yields CDR1 MNHNY and CDR2 SVGAGI (reference sequence). The CDR3: CASSYNWGHIPNTEAFF. The CDR3 DNA reads TGTGCCAGCAGTTACAACTGGGGCCATATTCCCAACACTGAAGCTTTCTTT.